This TCR beta chain was recorded in a study of T cells expressing NK-cell markers. Study-level background: The eight sequenced donors comprised seven who were HCMV-seropositive and one who was seronegative. Study-level points and caveats: Among CD8+ T cells from about 6 donors, dominant NKG2C+ clonotypes accounted for about 1.0-7.0%. Researchers report these clonotypes also headed the CD3+CD56-NKG2C+ fraction in several donors.

For this clonotype: Its antigen remains unknown.

With the 5' RACE reads reprocessed, TCRdb shows one record per CDR3 protein and no DNA. The ten most abundant clones cover 20% to 25% of a sample with about 150,000 distinct CDR3 sequences. The CDR3 consists of 19 residues. Sequenced material: blood T cells: a sorted CD56 or NKG2C T cell subset, CD4+ or CD8+ T cells, or bulk PBMC T cells (not recorded which). The rearrangement uses TRBV12-3 or TRBV12-4 and TRBJ2-3; the D gene TCRdb calls, TRBD2, cannot be checked with no DNA. The sequence was collected from a man between 18 and 69 years old in good health. CDR3 loop: CASSDPSGTSGGAADTQYF.